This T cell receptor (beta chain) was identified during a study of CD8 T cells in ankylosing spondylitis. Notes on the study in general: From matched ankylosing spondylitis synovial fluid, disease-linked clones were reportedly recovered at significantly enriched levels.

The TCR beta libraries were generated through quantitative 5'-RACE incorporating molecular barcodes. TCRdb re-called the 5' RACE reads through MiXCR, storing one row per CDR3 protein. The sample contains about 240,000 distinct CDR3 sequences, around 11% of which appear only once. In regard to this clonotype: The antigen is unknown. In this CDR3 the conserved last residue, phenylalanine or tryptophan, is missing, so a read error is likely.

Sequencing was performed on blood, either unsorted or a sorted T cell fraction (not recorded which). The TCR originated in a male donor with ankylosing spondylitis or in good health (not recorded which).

In DNA, the CDR3 is TGTGCCAGCAGCACAAGTGGGTACAATGAGCAGTTCTTG. Translating it yields CASSTSGYNEQFL. The V gene is TRBV28, the J gene TRBJ2-1; D remains ambiguous. From germline, CDR1 is MDHEN and CDR2 SYDVKM. The CDR3 is 13 amino acids. Deletions cut 6 bases from V and 4 bases from J, with 10 bases between.